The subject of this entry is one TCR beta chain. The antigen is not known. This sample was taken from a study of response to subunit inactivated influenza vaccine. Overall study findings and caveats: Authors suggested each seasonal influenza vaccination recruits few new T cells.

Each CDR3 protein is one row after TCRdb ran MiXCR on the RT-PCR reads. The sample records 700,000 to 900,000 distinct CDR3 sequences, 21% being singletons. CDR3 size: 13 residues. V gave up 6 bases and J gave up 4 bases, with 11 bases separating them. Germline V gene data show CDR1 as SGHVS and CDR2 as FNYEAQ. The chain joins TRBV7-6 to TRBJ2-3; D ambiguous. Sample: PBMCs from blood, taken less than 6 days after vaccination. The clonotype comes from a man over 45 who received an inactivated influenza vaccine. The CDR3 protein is CASSSRRADTQYF. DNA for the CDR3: TGTGCCAGCAGTTCACGACGGGCAGATACGCAGTATTTT.